Below, one TCR beta chain is given with its context. The entry originates in a study of blood T cell repertoires in COVID-19. Study context: COVID-19 samples from acute and convalescent phases originated in the United States, Italy and Spain. The analysed material was cDNA or gDNA that came from T cells, B-cell-depleted T cells, or PBMCs.

The junction had 13 bases not matched to a gene; V was cut back by 6 bases and J by 4 bases. Germline loops: CDR1 PRHDT, CDR2 FYEKMQ (reference sequence). This CDR3 is built from 18 residues. Per the original data handling: Nucleated cell counts were estimated from reference gene primer amplification. Measured with immunoSEQ multiplex PCR; TCRdb has only the in-frame clones, and not every one. Clone size and the V and J calls come from that table; the DNA yielded D and trimming. The sample has fewer than 200,000 clones, 90% to 95% seen once; the top ten hold roughly 4.4%. Sequencing input: peripheral blood. The chain employs TRBV13 and TRBJ1-3, with 12 bases lining up with TRBD1. The receptor's source is a woman in her forties or fifties with acute or convalescent COVID-19. DNA of the CDR3: TGTGCCAGCAGTCAAGACTCCGGGACAGGGGGCCAAGGAAACACCATATATTTT. Its protein product is CASSQDSGTGGQGNTIYF.